The rows below give T cell receptor beta chains drawn from one sample of a study of CD8+ T cells in alopecia areata. The table came from immunoSEQ multiplex PCR; TCRdb's copy has only in-frame clones and leaves some out. The sample includes about 120,000 clones, 50% to 55% of them seen just once. The sequences come from CD4+ T cells sorted from blood, collected at week 4, from a patient treated with tofacitinib. These receptors came from a human donor with alopecia areata. Each CDR3 is given with its conserved first and last residue.

J	V	CDR3
TRBJ2-7	TRBV5-1	CASSLVRQRVDSTYEQYF
TRBJ2-7	TRBV6-5	CASSRALSEQYF
TRBJ2-1	TRBV15	CATSGSVREKRFF
TRBJ2-7	TRBV11-2	CASSPRQAQYF
TRBJ1-1	TRBV5-1	CASSRVGNTEAFF
TRBJ2-3	TRBV5-1	CASSLGGPRDTQYF
TRBJ2-5	TRBV14	CASSQRDIETQYF
TRBJ2-1	TRBV4-1	CASSQDVAGGAYNEQFF
TRBJ1-1	TRBV30	CAWSKGAGTEAFF
TRBJ2-5	TRBV29-1	CSVGGTGSETQYF
TRBJ2-1	TRBV6-1	CASSGLNEQFF
TRBJ2-7	TRBV30	CAWKGPGREQYF
TRBJ1-2	TRBV5-1	CASSLALTGRDGYTF
TRBJ2-4	TRBV7-2	CASSLGAGPNIQYF
TRBJ1-1	TRBV29-1	CSVNRVNTEAFF
TRBJ2-7	TRBV6-5	CASSYQTSGATYEQYF
TRBJ2-7	TRBV10-3	CAIRGGQGYEQYF
TRBJ2-7	TRBV29-1	CSVRREGRKSYEQYF
TRBJ2-1	TRBV11-3	CASSLGEMWSSASNNEQFF
TRBJ2-6	TRBV5-6	CASSPTGGRAGANVLTF
TRBJ1-1	TRBV30	CAWSVRRIPLNTEAFF
TRBJ2-5	TRBV29-1	CSTGRAGETQYF
TRBJ2-3	TRBV7-3	CASSLTPGLKSTDTQYF
TRBJ2-5	TRBV30	CAWRVAGSGETQYF
TRBJ2-1	TRBV2	CASSRQGLYNEQFF
TRBJ2-1	TRBV5-1	CASSSNPAASYNEQFF
TRBJ1-1	TRBV29-1	CSVGQDGGTEAFF
TRBJ2-1	TRBV5-6	CASSPQAAGRRNEQFF
TRBJ2-1	TRBV9	CASSAGLLANEQFF
TRBJ1-5	TRBV10-3	CASKETGGEGGNQPQHF
TRBJ1-1	TRBV5-4	CASRIGGRNTEAFF
TRBJ2-3	TRBV11-2	CASSLALAGGTDTQYF
TRBJ1-2	TRBV7-8	CASSFQYLNYGYTF
TRBJ1-2	TRBV29-1	CSVIGRDGYTF
TRBJ2-6	TRBV5-1	CASSLTGVGSGANVLTF
TRBJ2-7	TRBV7-8	CASSFQREGTQYF
TRBJ2-7	TRBV2	CASSISYEQYF
TRBJ2-1	TRBV11-2	CASTWGGLEDNEQFF
TRBJ2-7	TRBV2	CASSPAFYEQYF
TRBJ2-5	TRBV29-1	CSGRGQNQETQYF
TRBJ1-6	TRBV10-3	CAIRQDLNSPLHF
TRBJ2-5	TRBV4-1	CASSWSPIEETQYF
TRBJ2-4	TRBV19	CASSLQGGVMAKNIQYF
TRBJ2-5	TRBV18	CASSSGLAGEPAVETQYF
TRBJ2-7	TRBV6-1	CASSPSGRGNYEQYF
TRBJ2-1	TRBV5-1	CASSLSGRRPNEQFF
TRBJ2-7	TRBV29-1	CSVEDWDSYGSYEQYF
TRBJ1-1	TRBV25-1	CASSELDGRNTEAFF
TRBJ1-1	TRBV5-1	CASSLEQGQAFF
TRBJ2-7	TRBV2	CASSGSQVPGYEQYF
TRBJ1-2	TRBV14	CASSETGILSNYGYTF
TRBJ1-1	TRBV29-1	CSVSDRDAFF
TRBJ1-2	TRBV15	CATSREGRNYGYTF
TRBJ1-4	TRBV29-1	CSVDTGTGDEKLFF
TRBJ1-1	TRBV29-1	CSVQTGTNTEAFF